Given below is one T cell receptor (beta chain) in context. Its antigen remains unidentified. The assay was immunoSEQ multiplex PCR, and TCRdb's table has in-frame clones only and misses some. The data hold about 80,000 clones, with about 80% observed a single time. The record originates from a study of radiotherapy plus CTLA-4 blockade in lung cancer. Regarding the study as a whole: Early shifts in blood T cell clones, with interferon-beta, reportedly predicted response best.

Chemo-refractory metastatic non-small-cell lung cancer patients were treated with focal radiation plus CTLA-4 blockade with ipilimumab. The receptor comes from a human donor with non-small cell lung cancer who had stable disease on radiotherapy plus ipilimumab. The starting material was peripheral blood, obtained from a patient treated with radiotherapy plus ipilimumab.

CDR3: CASSLEGRFGPQHF. Written as DNA, the CDR3 is TGTGCCAGCAGCTTAGAGGGCAGGTTTGGGCCCCAGCATTTT. The chain carries TRBV11-2 and TRBJ1-5; D call uncertain. Germline V gene lookup returns CDR1 SGHAT and CDR2 FQNNGV. The CDR3 is made up of 14 amino acids. The V and J ends lost 0 bases and 9 bases respectively, with 12 bases between them.